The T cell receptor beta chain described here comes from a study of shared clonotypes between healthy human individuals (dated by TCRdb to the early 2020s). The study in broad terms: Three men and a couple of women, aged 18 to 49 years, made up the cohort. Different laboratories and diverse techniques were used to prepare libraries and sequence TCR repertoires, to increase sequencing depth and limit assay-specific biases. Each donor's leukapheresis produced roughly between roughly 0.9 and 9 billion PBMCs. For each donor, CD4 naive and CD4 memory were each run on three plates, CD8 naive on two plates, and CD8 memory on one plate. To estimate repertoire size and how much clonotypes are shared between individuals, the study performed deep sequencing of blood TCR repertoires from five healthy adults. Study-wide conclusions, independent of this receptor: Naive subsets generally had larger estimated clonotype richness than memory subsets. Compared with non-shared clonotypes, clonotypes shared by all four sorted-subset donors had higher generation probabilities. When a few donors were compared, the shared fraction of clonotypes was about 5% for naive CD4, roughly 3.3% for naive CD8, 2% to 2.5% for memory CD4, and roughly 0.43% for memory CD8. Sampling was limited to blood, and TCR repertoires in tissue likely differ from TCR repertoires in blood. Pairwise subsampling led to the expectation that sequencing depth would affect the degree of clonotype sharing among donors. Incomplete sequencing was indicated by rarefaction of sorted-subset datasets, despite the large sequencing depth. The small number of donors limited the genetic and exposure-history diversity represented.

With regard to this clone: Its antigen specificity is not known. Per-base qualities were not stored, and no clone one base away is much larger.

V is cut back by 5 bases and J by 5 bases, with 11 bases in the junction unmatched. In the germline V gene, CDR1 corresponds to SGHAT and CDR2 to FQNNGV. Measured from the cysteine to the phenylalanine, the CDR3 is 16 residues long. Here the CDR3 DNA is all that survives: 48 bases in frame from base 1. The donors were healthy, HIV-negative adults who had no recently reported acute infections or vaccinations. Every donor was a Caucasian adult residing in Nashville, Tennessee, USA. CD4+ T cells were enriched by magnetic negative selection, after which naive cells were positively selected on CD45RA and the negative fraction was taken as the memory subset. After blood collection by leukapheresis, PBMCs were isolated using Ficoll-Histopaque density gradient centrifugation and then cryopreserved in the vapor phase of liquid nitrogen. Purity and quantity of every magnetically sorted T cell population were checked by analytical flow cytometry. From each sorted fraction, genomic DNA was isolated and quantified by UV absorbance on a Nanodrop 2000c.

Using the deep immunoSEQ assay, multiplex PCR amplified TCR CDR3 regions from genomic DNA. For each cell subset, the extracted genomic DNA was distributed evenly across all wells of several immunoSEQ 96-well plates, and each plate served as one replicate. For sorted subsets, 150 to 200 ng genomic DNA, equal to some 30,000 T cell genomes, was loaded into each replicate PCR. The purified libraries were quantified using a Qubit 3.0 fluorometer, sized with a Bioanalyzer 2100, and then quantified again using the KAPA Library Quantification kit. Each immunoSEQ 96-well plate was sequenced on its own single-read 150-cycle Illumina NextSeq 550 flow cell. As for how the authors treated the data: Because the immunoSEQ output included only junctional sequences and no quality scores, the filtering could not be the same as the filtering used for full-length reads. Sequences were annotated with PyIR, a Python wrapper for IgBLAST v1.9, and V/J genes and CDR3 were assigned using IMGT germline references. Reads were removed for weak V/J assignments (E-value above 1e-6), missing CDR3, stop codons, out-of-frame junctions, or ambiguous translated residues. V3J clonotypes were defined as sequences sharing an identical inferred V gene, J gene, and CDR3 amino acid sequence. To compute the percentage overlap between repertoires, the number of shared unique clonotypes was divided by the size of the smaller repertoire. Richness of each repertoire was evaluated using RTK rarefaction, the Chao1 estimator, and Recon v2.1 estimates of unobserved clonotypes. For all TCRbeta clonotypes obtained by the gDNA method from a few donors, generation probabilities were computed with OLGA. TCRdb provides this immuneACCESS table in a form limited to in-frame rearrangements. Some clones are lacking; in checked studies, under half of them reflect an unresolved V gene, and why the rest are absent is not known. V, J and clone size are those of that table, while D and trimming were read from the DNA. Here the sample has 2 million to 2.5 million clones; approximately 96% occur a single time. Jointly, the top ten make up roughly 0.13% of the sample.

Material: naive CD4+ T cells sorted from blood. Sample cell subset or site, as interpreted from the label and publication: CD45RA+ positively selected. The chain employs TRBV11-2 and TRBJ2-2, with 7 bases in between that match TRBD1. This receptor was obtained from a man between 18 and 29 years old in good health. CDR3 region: CASSPQGTAKTGELFF. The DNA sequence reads TGTGCCAGCAGCCCGCAAGGGACAGCCAAAACCGGGGAGCTGTTTTTT.